Listed below are T cell receptor beta chains from one sample, sequenced in a study of shared clonotypes between healthy human individuals. The method was immunoSEQ multiplex PCR; TCRdb's version includes in-frame clones alone and lacks a portion of them. This table has about 490,000 clones, about 79% appearing once. Sequencing used PBMCs. All receptors come from a woman between 35 and 50 years old in good health. Some clones in this sample may be carry-over from other donors' samples. Each CDR3 is given with its conserved first and last residue. The order of the fields is D gene, clone size, V gene, J gene, CDR3 protein. D genes are given only for firm matches. Size values are once, few and many counts, or a class for expanded clones, and some rows have none.

d_call: TRBD2
clone_size: -
v_call: TRBV7-3
j_call: TRBJ2-3
cdr3_aa: CASSSGTSETDTQYF

d_call: -
clone_size: -
v_call: TRBV7-9
j_call: TRBJ2-3
cdr3_aa: CASSFSTDTQYF

d_call: TRBD2
clone_size: once
v_call: TRBV28
j_call: TRBJ2-1
cdr3_aa: CASSIGLAGYNEQFF

d_call: TRBD1
clone_size: -
v_call: TRBV4-1
j_call: TRBJ1-5
cdr3_aa: CASSHPARGLDFQPQHF

d_call: TRBD2
clone_size: few
v_call: TRBV11-3
j_call: TRBJ2-1
cdr3_aa: CASSLGREGRGNEQFF

d_call: -
clone_size: -
v_call: TRBV5-1
j_call: TRBJ1-1
cdr3_aa: CASSLANVFEGTTEAFF

d_call: -
clone_size: -
v_call: TRBV28
j_call: TRBJ2-5
cdr3_aa: CASSDPLGRGRETQYF

d_call: -
clone_size: -
v_call: TRBV23-1
j_call: TRBJ1-5
cdr3_aa: CASTNLISQPQHF

d_call: TRBD2
clone_size: -
v_call: TRBV19
j_call: TRBJ2-7
cdr3_aa: CASSTPGLAGDTYEQYF

d_call: -
clone_size: -
v_call: TRBV5-1
j_call: TRBJ2-3
cdr3_aa: CASSLARDTDTQYF

d_call: TRBD2
clone_size: -
v_call: TRBV6-4
j_call: TRBJ2-1
cdr3_aa: CASSDSGLSRNEQFF

d_call: -
clone_size: many
v_call: TRBV6-6
j_call: TRBJ1-1
cdr3_aa: CASSPDRTNTEAFF

d_call: TRBD1
clone_size: -
v_call: TRBV11-2
j_call: TRBJ1-2
cdr3_aa: CASSSAGQGGHGYTF

d_call: TRBD1
clone_size: few
v_call: TRBV29-1
j_call: TRBJ1-1
cdr3_aa: CSVRTGGNTEAFF

d_call: -
clone_size: -
v_call: TRBV6-5
j_call: TRBJ2-5
cdr3_aa: CASSYADTLYQETQYF

d_call: -
clone_size: few
v_call: TRBV5-4
j_call: TRBJ1-4
cdr3_aa: CASSSDAVGVEKLFF

d_call: TRBD1
clone_size: few
v_call: TRBV11-2
j_call: TRBJ1-2
cdr3_aa: CASSSRDRSYGYTF

d_call: -
clone_size: -
v_call: TRBV19
j_call: TRBJ2-7
cdr3_aa: CASSIEGTLVLGEQYF